This T cell receptor (beta chain) emerged from a study of T cells in Graves' hyperthyroidism and ophthalmopathy. Study in general: Before any treatment, at initial diagnosis, peripheral blood was collected.

Amplification of TCR beta CDR3 regions used RNA as the template. The study used the HTBI primer set for a first-round RT-PCR of the TCR CDR3. TCRdb called the multiplex PCR reads again in MiXCR, with one record for every CDR3 protein. The table records under 350,000 distinct CDR3 sequences, roughly 20% of them present only once. This clonotype has just a few counts. The antigen remains unidentified. The CDR3 has 14 residues. The germline CDR1 and CDR2 sequences are DFQATT and SNEGSKA (reference sequence). Trimming pared 2 bases from V and 1 base from J, leaving 11 bases between. General study findings and limits: Model-based prediction identified ophthalmopathy a median about 7 months prior to its onset. Most thyroid clonotypes expanded above 0.001 appeared in blood too.

This TCR came from a woman aged 45-65 years with Graves' hyperthyroidism. The rearrangement joins TRBV20-1 to TRBJ1-1; D ambiguous. What was sequenced was blood. CDR3 sequence (DNA): TGCAGTGCTAGACTAACCGCGGGGAACACTGAAGCTTTCTTT. Protein sequence: CSARLTAGNTEAFF.